This T cell receptor (beta chain) is from a study of blood T cell repertoires in COVID-19. In the original processing: Reference gene primer amplification gave nucleated cell count estimates. This table comes from immunoSEQ multiplex PCR, and its TCRdb copy is limited to in-frame clones, with some not included. V and J calls plus clone size are reproduced from that table; the DNA served to infer D and trimming. The table shows approximately 130,000 clones, with more than 75% occurring only once. CDR3 size: 14 residues. Germline lookup yields CDR1 ENHRY and CDR2 SYGVKD. V was clipped by 7 bases and J by 5 bases, with 15 bases between them.

The clonotype originates from a human donor in a cohort sampled during active COVID-19. Sequenced material: peripheral blood. The chain couples TRBV10-3 to TRBJ1-5; possible D gene TRBD1, 6 bases. As DNA, the CDR3 is TGTGCCATCAAGGGTACAGGGCTGGATCAGCCCCAGCATTTT. The encoded protein is CAIKGTGLDQPQHF.